What follows is one TCR beta chain and its context. The sample is drawn from a study of blood T cell repertoires in COVID-19. Looking at the study overall: Samples representing acute and convalescent COVID-19 were sourced from the United States, Italy and Spain. The analysed material was cDNA or gDNA that came from T cells, B-cell-depleted T cells, or PBMCs.

Sequencing used immunoSEQ multiplex PCR; TCRdb keeps in-frame clones, though not all of them. This table holds under 300,000 clones, 88% found once. The CDR3 is made up of 12 amino acids. V was shortened by 8 bases and J by 13 bases, with 15 bases between the two germline ends. Germline V lookup: CDR1 MNHEY, CDR2 SVGAGI. Those who participated ranged in age from roughly 18 to 90 years and resided in about 24 US areas. Sequencing was performed on PBMCs or T cells enriched from blood (not recorded which). This TCR derives from a woman aged 35 to 49 who had been exposed to COVID-19. The chain uses TRBV6-5 and TRBJ2-6; possibly TRBD1 for D (5 bases). The CDR3 sequence: CASLKDTFVLTF. CDR3 nucleotide sequence: TGTGCCAGCCTTAAGGACACCTTTGTCCTGACTTTC.